Listed here are 31 T cell receptor beta chains from one sample, sequenced in a study of T cells in Graves' hyperthyroidism and ophthalmopathy. Researchers took RNA transcripts and amplified the TCR beta CDR3 regions from them. First-round RT-PCR of the TCR CDR3 relied on the HTBI primer set. TCRdb re-analysed the multiplex PCR reads in MiXCR, keeping a single row per CDR3 protein. Altogether about 520,000 distinct CDR3 sequences are present, roughly a quarter being singletons, with the ten largest covering over 9%. Sequencing was performed on blood. These receptors all come from a woman aged 25 to 39 with Graves' ophthalmopathy.

In its sample, this clonotype was seen many times. J is TRBJ2-7 and V is TRBV10-3; the match to TRBD2 covers 7 bases. The trim removed 4 bases at V and 3 bases at J, leaving 9 bases unmatched. This CDR3 region has 15 residues. Per the germline V gene, CDR1 is ENHRY and CDR2 is SYGVKD. The CDR3, as DNA: TGTGCCATCAGTGGGGGCGGGGGATGGATCTACGAGCAGTACTTC. This codes for CAISGGGGWIYEQYF.

This clonotype was recorded at least ten times. V is TRBV24-1 and J is TRBJ2-5; D gene uncertain. This CDR3 is 13 amino acids long. V dropped 4 bases and J dropped 5 bases, with 10 bases sitting between them. Looked up from germline, CDR1 is KGHDR and CDR2 is SFDVKD. CDR3 DNA: TGTGCCACCAGTGAACCGGTGATCGAGACCCAGTACTTC. Translation: CATSEPVIETQYF.

This clonotype was seen many times. This chain joins TRBV11-2 and TRBJ1-1; TRBD1 is a possible D gene (5 bases). The CDR3 contains 18 residues. Trimming removed 5 bases from V and 2 bases from J, with 24 bases in between. Germline V lookup: CDR1 SGHAT, CDR2 FQNNGV. DNA for the CDR3: TGTGCCAGCAGCCTACCCTACCTCCGGGACTTCTTTAACACTGAAGCTTTCTTT. It is translated as CASSLPYLRDFFNTEAFF. The full variable domain, its missing parts supplied by reference TRBV11-2 and TRBJ1-1, is EAGVAQSPRYKIIEKRQSVAFWCNPISGHATLYWYQQILGQGPKLLIQFQNNGVVDDSQLPKDRFSAERLKGVDSTLKIQPAKLEDSAVYLCASSLPYLRDFFNTEAFFGQGTRLTVV.

The rearrangement joins TRBV28 to TRBJ2-7; D is uncertain. Germline V gives CDR1 MDHEN, CDR2 SYDVKM. V lost 2 bases and J lost 2, with 10 bases in between. This CDR3 is 14 amino acids long. This CDR3 is CASSLRAETYEQYF. The CDR3 DNA is TGTGCCAGCAGTTTACGGGCAGAAACCTACGAGCAGTACTTC.

The V call is TRBV6-2 or TRBV6-3, the J call TRBJ2-7; D is unclear. V gave up 6 bases and J gave up 7 bases, with 16 bases separating them. Germline CDR1 MNHEY, CDR2 SVGEGT. There are 13 residues in the CDR3. The CDR3 coding sequence is TGTGCCAGCAGACAAGGCGCCGAGGTGGAGCAGTACTTC. It is translated as CASRQGAEVEQYF.

The V gene is TRBV12-3 or TRBV12-4, the J gene TRBJ1-5; D unclear. The CDR3 contains 15 residues. V was trimmed by 2 bases and J by 1 base, leaving 9 bases between them. CDR3 sequence (DNA): TGTGCCAGCAGTTTATACGGAGGGAGCAATCAGCCCCAGCATTTT. Its translation is CASSLYGGSNQPQHF.

This chain joins TRBV12-3 or TRBV12-4 and TRBJ2-5; D call uncertain. Deletions cut 3 bases from V and 2 bases from J, with 10 bases between. This CDR3 comprises 14 residues. The CDR3, as DNA: TGTGCCAGCAGTTTCTGGGGTGCACAAGAGACCCAGTACTTC. It is translated as CASSFWGAQETQYF.

This clonotype has just a few counts. V is TRBV12-3 or TRBV12-4 and J is TRBJ1-1; 9 bases align to TRBD1. V trimming: 9 bases; J trimming: 4 bases; junction bases outside the gene matches: 9. The CDR3 loop spans 14 amino acids. The CDR3: CASSNRDRATEAFF. DNA for the CDR3: TGTGCCAGTTCAAACCGGGACAGGGCCACTGAAGCTTTCTTT.

The chain is built from TRBV29-1 and TRBJ2-7; TRBD1 matches at 8 bases. CDR3 length: 11 residues. The V gene end was trimmed by 7 bases and the J gene end by 11 bases; junction bases not matched to a gene: 10. Per the germline V gene, CDR1 is SQVTM and CDR2 is ANQGSEA. CDR3 sequence reads: CSAGTGPGEYF. The DNA for the CDR3 is TGCAGCGCAGGGACAGGCCCCGGGGAGTACTTC.

The table lists this clonotype with many counts. The chain uses TRBV6-1 and TRBJ2-7; D not certain. The CDR3 is 14 amino acids. The V and J ends lost 2 bases and 3 bases respectively, with 11 bases between them. Germline V gives CDR1 MNHNS, CDR2 SASEGT. CDR3 region: CASSEYELDYEQYF. CDR3 DNA: TGTGCCAGCAGTGAATACGAGCTGGACTACGAGCAGTACTTC.

This clonotype has at least ten counts. CDR3: CSARALTRSYEQYF. In DNA form, the CDR3 reads TGCAGTGCTAGAGCTCTCACCCGGTCCTACGAGCAGTACTTC. The chain couples TRBV20-1 to TRBJ2-7; D remains ambiguous. V shed 1 base and J shed 1 base, with 11 bases lying between them. The CDR3 has 14 amino acids. Germline V gene sequence: CDR1 DFQATT, CDR2 SNEGSKA (reference sequence).

This clonotype was picked up a small number of times. This rearrangement joins TRBV6-1 to TRBJ1-2; D perhaps matches TRBD1 (5 bases). Germline lookup yields CDR1 MNHNS and CDR2 SASEGT. V was cut by 10 bases and J by 7 bases, with 16 bases left in between. The CDR3 is 12 amino acids. For the CDR3, the DNA is TGTGCCACCAGGCAGACGAGGGGTGGCTACACCTTC. It specifies CATRQTRGGYTF.

This clonotype came up many times. The chain joins TRBV6-5 to TRBJ1-1, with no clear D. Germline V gene lookup returns CDR1 MNHEY and CDR2 SVGAGI. The CDR3 loop spans 15 amino acids. The V end was cut by 0 bases, the J end by 0 bases, with 8 bases between. The CDR3 loop reads CASSYSAEMNTEAFF. The CDR3 nucleotides read TGTGCCAGCAGTTACTCTGCAGAAATGAACACTGAAGCTTTCTTT.

This clonotype has at least ten counts. This chain joins TRBV28 and TRBJ1-2, with no clear D. V was cut by 10 bases and J by 7 bases, with 22 bases left in between. The germline V gene has CDR1 MDHEN and CDR2 SYDVKM. The CDR3 is 14 amino acids. CDR3 nucleotides: TGTGCCACGGTGACTAATAGAGGAGCTAGTGGCTACACCTTC. Translated: CATVTNRGASGYTF.

This clonotype was seen many times. The rearrangement links TRBV14 to TRBJ1-1, with D unresolved. This CDR3 comprises 17 residues. Germline CDR1 SGHDN, CDR2 FVKESK. V was shortened by 4 bases and J by 5 bases, with 23 bases between the two germline ends. CDR3 DNA sequence: TGTGCCAGCAGCCCTCCCTTAGCCGCGGTTGGTATAACTGAAGCTTTCTTT. It codes for CASSPPLAAVGITEAFF.

There are many counts of this clonotype. A read error is possible here, since a much larger clone lies one base away. No conserved phenylalanine or tryptophan is present at the end of the CDR3, so a read error is the likely explanation. V usage is TRBV11-2 and J usage is TRBJ2-7; D gene ambiguous. This CDR3 region has 11 residues. V was trimmed by 3 bases and J by 6 bases, leaving 6 bases between them. Germline CDR1 and CDR2: SGHAT and FQNNGV. The CDR3 DNA is TGTGCCAGCAGCTTCCCCCCCGAGCAGTACCTC. Translating gives CASSFPPEQYL.

In its sample, this clonotype was seen many times. The chain employs TRBV5-1 and TRBJ2-2; D could derive from TRBD1 or TRBD2 (5 bases each). CDR1 is SGHRS and CDR2 is YFSETQ in the germline V gene. Between the trimmed V and J ends, which lost 6 bases and 4 bases, there was a span of 16 bases. The CDR3 has 15 residues. The CDR3 nucleotides are TGCGCCAGCACGGGACCAGAGCAAGGCACCGGGGAGCTGTTTTTT. Residues: CASTGPEQGTGELFF.

This clonotype came up many times. CDR3 in amino acids: CASSPARDVNGYTF. For the CDR3, the DNA is TGCGCCAGCAGCCCGGCCAGGGATGTTAATGGCTACACCTTC. J is TRBJ1-2 and V is TRBV5-1, with D possibly being TRBD1 (5 bases). The CDR3 covers 14 residues. Trimming left V 4 bases short and J 6 bases short, with 16 bases between. Per germline, CDR1 SGHRS and CDR2 YFSETQ.

This chain joins TRBV6-1 and TRBJ1-1; no clear D. Germline V gene sequence: CDR1 MNHNS, CDR2 SASEGT. Trimming took off 3 bases at V and 5 bases at J, with 22 bases between the two ends. The CDR3 consists of 17 residues. CDR3 bases: TGTGCCAGCAGTGAGCCGCCGGGCTACTTTGTAGTGACTGAAGCTTTCTTT. As protein: CASSEPPGYFVVTEAFF.

This clonotype was counted many times. The chain combines TRBV14 with TRBJ2-7; TRBD1 matches at 7 bases. With 3 bases clipped from V and 4 bases from J, the junction kept 3 bases outside the gene matches. The CDR3 is 13 amino acids. Germline values: CDR1 SGHDN, CDR2 FVKESK. The CDR3 here is CASSQQGQYEQYF. The CDR3 DNA reads as TGTGCCAGCAGCCAGCAGGGACAGTACGAGCAGTACTTC.

This clonotype has ten or more counts. The chain carries TRBV2 and TRBJ2-5, with 8 bases aligning to TRBD2. The CDR3 is 13 amino acids. CDR1 SNHLY and CDR2 FYNNEI come from the germline V gene. J gave up 4 bases and V 4 bases, and 2 bases lay outside the gene matches. In nucleotides, the CDR3 is TGTGCCAGCAGTGGCCGGGGGGGAGAGACCCAGTACTTC. It specifies CASSGRGGETQYF.

The chain couples TRBV6-2 or TRBV6-3 to TRBJ2-5, with TRBD2 matching over 11 bases. With 6 bases clipped from V and 7 bases from J, the junction kept 4 bases outside the gene matches. The CDR3 sequence is 13 residues long. CDR1 MNHEY and CDR2 SVGEGT come from the germline V gene. CDR3 nucleotides: TGTGCCAGCAGCCTCGGGACTAGCGGGACCCAGTACTTC. It specifies CASSLGTSGTQYF.

There are a few counts of this clonotype. CDR3 in amino acids: CASSREGARNTEAFF. CDR3 DNA: TGCGCCAGCTCCAGGGAGGGAGCCCGGAACACTGAAGCTTTCTTT. This chain connects TRBV5-1 to TRBJ1-1; D is possibly TRBD1 (5 bases). V was cut by 7 bases and J by 1 base, with 17 bases left in between. Germline V gives CDR1 SGHRS, CDR2 YFSETQ. The length of the CDR3 is 15 residues.

The genes are TRBV20-1 and TRBJ2-4; D ambiguous. Trimming pared 5 bases from V and 0 bases from J, leaving 8 bases between. Per the germline V gene, CDR1 is DFQATT and CDR2 is SNEGSKA (reference sequence). The CDR3 consists of 13 residues. This CDR3 is CSASRLAKNIQYF. DNA for the CDR3: TGCAGTGCTTCCCGCTTAGCCAAAAACATTCAGTACTTC.

The table lists this clonotype with many counts. This chain links TRBV29-1 with TRBJ1-2, with D unclear. Trimming took 6 bases from V and 4 from J, leaving 15 bases between them. CDR1 SQVTM and CDR2 ANQGSEA come from the germline V gene. The CDR3 runs to 13 residues. The CDR3 nucleotides read TGCAGCGTAACCCAAGGAGGTCTCTATGGCTACACCTTC. Residues: CSVTQGGLYGYTF. Drawing the rest from reference TRBV29-1 and TRBJ1-2, the complete variable domain is SAVISQKPSRDICQRGTSLTIQCQVDSQVTMMFWYRQQPGQSLTLIATANQGSEATYESGFVIDKFPISRPNLTFSTLTVSNMSPEDSSIYLCSVTQGGLYGYTFGSGTRLTVV.

The CDR3 DNA reads TGTGCCACCAGTGATGATCGGGGGCCCCAAGAGACCCAGTACTTC. It specifies CATSDDRGPQETQYF. V usage is TRBV24-1 and J usage is TRBJ2-5; D possibly matches TRBD1 or TRBD2 (6 bases each). Germline V lookup: CDR1 KGHDR, CDR2 SFDVKD. The CDR3 is 15 residues long. The V and J ends lost 3 bases and 1 base respectively, with 11 bases between them.

This clonotype has a single count. The chain recombines TRBV27 with TRBJ1-5, with D possibly matching TRBD1 (5 bases). Trimming removed 0 bases from V and 9 bases from J, with 15 bases in between. The CDR3 length is 15 residues. The germline gives CDR1 MNHEY, CDR2 SMNVEV (reference sequence). The CDR3 loop reads CASSLSRDGIGPQHF. For the CDR3, the DNA is TGTGCCAGCAGTTTATCCAGGGACGGCATAGGGCCCCAGCATTTT.

This clonotype showed up just a few times. A much larger clone lies one base from this, so it may be a read error. The chain couples TRBV12-3 or TRBV12-4 to TRBJ2-2; D gene unclear. The CDR3 is 11 amino acids. Trimming cost V 4 bases and J 6 bases, with 3 bases left between them. CDR3 residues: CASSWAGELFF. The DNA of the CDR3 is TGTGCCAGCAGTTGGGCCGGGGAGCTGTTTTTT.

This chain joins TRBV20-1 and TRBJ2-5, with a weak D call TRBD1 (6 bases). The V end lost 2 bases, the J end lost 5 bases, and 15 bases lay between the germline ends. Germline V gene sequence: CDR1 DFQATT, CDR2 SNEGSKA (reference sequence). The CDR3 is made up of 14 amino acids. CDR3 sequence reads: CSARSLQGGETQYF. The CDR3 DNA sequence: TGCAGTGCTAGATCCCTACAGGGTGGGGAGACCCAGTACTTC.

This chain links TRBV30 with TRBJ2-7, with TRBD1 identical over 7 bases. Germline CDR1 GTSNPN, CDR2 SVGIG (reference sequence). After removal of 3 bases from V and 3 bases from J, the junction contained 2 bases not matched to a gene. This CDR3 is built from 12 residues. CDR3 amino acids: CAWRRQGYEQYF. The DNA of the CDR3 is TGTGCCTGGAGGCGACAGGGCTACGAGCAGTACTTC. Filled out from reference TRBV30 and TRBJ2-7, the complete variable domain reads SQTIHQWPATLVQPVGSPLSLECTVEGTSNPNLYWYRQAAGRGLQLLFYSVGIGQISSEVPQNLSASRPQDRQFILSSKKLLLSDSGFYLCAWRRQGYEQYFGPGTRLTVT.

This clonotype was found many times. V usage is TRBV6-5 and J usage is TRBJ1-2; no reliable D call. The CDR3 is 13 residues long. CDR1 MNHEY and CDR2 SVGAGI come from the germline V gene. Trimming removed 8 bases from V and 0 bases from J, with 10 bases in between. In DNA form, the CDR3 reads TGTGCCAGCGTATTTTACGCTAACTATGGCTACACCTTC. Amino acids: CASVFYANYGYTF.